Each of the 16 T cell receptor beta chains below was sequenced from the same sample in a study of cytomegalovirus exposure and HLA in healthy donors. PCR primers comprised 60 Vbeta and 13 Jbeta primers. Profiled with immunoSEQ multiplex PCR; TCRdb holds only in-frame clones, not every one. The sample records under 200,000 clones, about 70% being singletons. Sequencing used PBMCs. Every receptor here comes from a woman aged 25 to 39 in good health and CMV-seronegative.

The CDR3 loop is CASRRARTDYGYTF. Written as DNA, the CDR3 is TGTGCCAGCAGGAGGGCCCGGACGGACTATGGCTACACCTTC. V usage is TRBV2 and J usage is TRBJ1-2; D not resolved. The CDR3 consists of 14 residues. The V gene lost 6 bases and the J gene lost 3 bases, with 14 bases spanning the gap. CDR1 is SNHLY, CDR2 FYNNEI, per germline.

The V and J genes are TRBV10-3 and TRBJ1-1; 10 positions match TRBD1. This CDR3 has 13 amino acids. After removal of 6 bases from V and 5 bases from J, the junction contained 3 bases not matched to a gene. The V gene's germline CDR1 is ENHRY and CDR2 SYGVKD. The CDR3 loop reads CAIRDRGMTEAFF. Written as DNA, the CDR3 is TGTGCCATCAGGGACAGGGGGATGACTGAAGCTTTCTTT.

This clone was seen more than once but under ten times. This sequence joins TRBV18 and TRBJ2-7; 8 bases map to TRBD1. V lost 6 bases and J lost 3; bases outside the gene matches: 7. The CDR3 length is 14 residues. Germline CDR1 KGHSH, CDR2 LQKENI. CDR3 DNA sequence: TGTGCCAGCTCGACTCAGGGGGCCCGCTACGAGCAGTACTTC. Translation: CASSTQGARYEQYF.

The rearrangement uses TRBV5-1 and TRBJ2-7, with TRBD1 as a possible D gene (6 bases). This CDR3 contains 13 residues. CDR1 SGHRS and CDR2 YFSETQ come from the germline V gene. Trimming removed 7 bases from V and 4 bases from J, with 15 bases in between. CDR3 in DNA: TGCGCCAGCCAACCTGCTAGGGGGTACGAGCAGTACTTC. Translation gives CASQPARGYEQYF.

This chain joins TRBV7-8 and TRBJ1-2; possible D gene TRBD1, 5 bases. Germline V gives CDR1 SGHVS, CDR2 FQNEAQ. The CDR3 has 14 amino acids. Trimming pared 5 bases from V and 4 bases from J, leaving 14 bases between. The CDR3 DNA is TGTGCCAGCAGCGTCCAGGGTTTCGGCTATGGCTACACCTTC. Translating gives CASSVQGFGYGYTF.

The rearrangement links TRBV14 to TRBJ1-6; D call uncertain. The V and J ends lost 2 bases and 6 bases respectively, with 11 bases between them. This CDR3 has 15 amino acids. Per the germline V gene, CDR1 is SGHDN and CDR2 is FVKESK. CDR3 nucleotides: TGTGCCAGCAGCCAAAAAATTTACACTAATTCACCCCTCCACTTT. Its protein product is CASSQKIYTNSPLHF.

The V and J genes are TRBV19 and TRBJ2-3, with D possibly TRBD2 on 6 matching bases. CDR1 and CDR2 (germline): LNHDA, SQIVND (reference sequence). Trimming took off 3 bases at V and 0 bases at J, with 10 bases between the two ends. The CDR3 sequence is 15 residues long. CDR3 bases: TGTGCCAGTAGTATTGGAGGAGGGAGCACAGATACGCAGTATTTT. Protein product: CASSIGGGSTDTQYF.

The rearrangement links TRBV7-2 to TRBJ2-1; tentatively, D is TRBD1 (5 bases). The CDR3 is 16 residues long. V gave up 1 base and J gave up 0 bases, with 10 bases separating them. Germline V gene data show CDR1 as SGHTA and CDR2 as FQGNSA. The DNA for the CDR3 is TGTGCCAGCAGCTTAGAGGGGTTACCCTCCTACAATGAGCAGTTCTTC. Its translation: CASSLEGLPSYNEQFF.

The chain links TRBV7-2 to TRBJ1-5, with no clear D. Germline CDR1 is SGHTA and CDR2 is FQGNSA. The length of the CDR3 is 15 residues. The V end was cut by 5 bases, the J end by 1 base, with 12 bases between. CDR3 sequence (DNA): TGTGCCAGCAGCCCCACCGGGGTGAGCAATCAGCCCCAGCATTTT. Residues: CASSPTGVSNQPQHF.

The CDR3 DNA reads as TGTGCCAGCAGCCCGATCGACAGGGGGAACACCGGGGAGCTGTTTTTT. Encoded protein: CASSPIDRGNTGELFF. The chain couples TRBV7-3 to TRBJ2-2, with TRBD1 identical over 8 bases. CDR3 length: 16 amino acids. V was clipped by 5 bases and J by 1 base; unmatched bases: 6. CDR1 is SGHTA and CDR2 is FQGTGA in the germline V gene.

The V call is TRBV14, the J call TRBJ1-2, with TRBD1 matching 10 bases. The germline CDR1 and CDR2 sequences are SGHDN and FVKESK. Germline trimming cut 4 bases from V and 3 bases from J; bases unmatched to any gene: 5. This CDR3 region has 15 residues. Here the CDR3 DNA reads TGTGCCAGCAGCCGGACAGGGGGGTCCTACTATGGCTACACCTTC. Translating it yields CASSRTGGSYYGYTF.

The CDR3 bases are TGCGCCAGCAGCCAAGTGGGAGGGAGGAGGAATTCACCCCTCCACTTT. Translating it yields CASSQVGGRRNSPLHF. The chain couples TRBV4-1 to TRBJ1-6; no clear D gene. V was trimmed by 1 base and J by 7 bases, leaving 14 bases between them. This CDR3 spans 16 amino acids. Germline V gene sequence: CDR1 MGHRA, CDR2 YSYEKL.

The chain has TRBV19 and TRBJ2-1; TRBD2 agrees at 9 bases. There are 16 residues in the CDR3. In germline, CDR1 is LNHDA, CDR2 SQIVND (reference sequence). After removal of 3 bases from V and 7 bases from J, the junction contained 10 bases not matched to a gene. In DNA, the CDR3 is TGTGCCAGTAGTATCGGCCCCCGCGGGAGGGGGAATGAGCAGTTCTTC. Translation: CASSIGPRGRGNEQFF.

CDR3 residues: CASSLAGGAYNEQFF. For the CDR3, the DNA is TGTGCCAGCAGCTTGGCCGGGGGGGCCTACAATGAGCAGTTCTTC. The chain links TRBV7-7 to TRBJ2-1; 8 nucleotides line up with TRBD2. Germline CDR1 is SSHAT and CDR2 is FNYEAQ (reference sequence). J was trimmed by 2 bases and V by 3 bases; bases with no gene match: 3. The CDR3 sequence is 15 residues long.

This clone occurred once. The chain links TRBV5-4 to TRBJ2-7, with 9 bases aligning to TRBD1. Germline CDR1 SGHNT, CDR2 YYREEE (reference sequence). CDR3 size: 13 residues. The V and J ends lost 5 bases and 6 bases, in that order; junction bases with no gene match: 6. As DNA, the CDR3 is TGTGCCAGCAGTCAGGGACAGGGTGGCGAGCAGTACTTC. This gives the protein CASSQGQGGEQYF.

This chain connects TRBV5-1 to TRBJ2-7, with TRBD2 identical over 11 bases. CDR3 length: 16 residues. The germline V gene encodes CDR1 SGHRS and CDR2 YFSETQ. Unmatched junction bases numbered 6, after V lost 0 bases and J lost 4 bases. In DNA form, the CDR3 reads TGCGCCAGCAGCTTGGATAGCGGGGGGGCCGGTTACGAGCAGTACTTC. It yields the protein CASSLDSGGAGYEQYF.